Reported below is one T cell receptor beta chain. This clone was observed a single time. Its recognized antigen is unknown. Nothing much larger sits one base from this clone, and base qualities are not available. The data derive from a study of blood T cell repertoires in COVID-19 (dated by TCRdb to 2020 to 2022). A note on the overall study: The collaborator samples originated in the United States, Italy and Spain and spanned the acute and convalescent phases of COVID-19. The material from the prospective study consisted of cDNA or gDNA derived from T cells, B-cell-depleted T cells, or PBMCs. Subjects who had been exposed to COVID-19, were actively infected with it, or had recovered from it provided the deeply sampled blood TCRbeta repertoires that made up the dataset. The repertoires were released in a freely available public database intended as a resource for research on the immune response to SARS-CoV-2. Samples came from the ongoing ImmuneRACE study (first 160 participants) plus 1,254 subjects from 6 global collaborators. Nearly every sample came with metadata listing a de-identified subject ID, COVID-19 status, age in years and sex. Where available, HLA class I and class II types were taken from metadata supplied by the sample provider and were not determined by assay-based typing. Broad study findings and their caveats: The quantity of clinical and demographic metadata differed by source and by participant and was supplied without curation.

After removal of 5 bases from V and 7 bases from J, the junction retains 5 bases not matched to a gene. Reading the germline V gene (reference sequence) gives CDR1 LNHDA and CDR2 SQIVND. The CDR3 runs 14 amino acids, cysteine and phenylalanine included. Of the read, only the CDR3 DNA is kept; its 42 bases are in frame from base 1. One collaborating source in Seattle enrolled patients during active infection and followed them longitudinally through the course of disease. Collaborating institutions collected whole blood in K2EDTA tubes following their own protocols. For TCRbeta analysis, collaborator samples were shipped as frozen whole blood, as isolated PBMCs, or as DNA extracted from either sample type. TCRbeta CDR3 regions were amplified from genomic DNA by means of the immunoSEQ Assay, a bias-controlled multiplex PCR. From the authors' description of their analysis: Within the assay, amplification of reference gene primers was used to estimate how many nucleated cells each sample contained. To quantify the absolute abundance of each unique TCRbeta CDR3 rearrangement, sequence reads were collapsed and filtered. For each sample, productive Simpson clonality was calculated as the square root of Simpson's diversity index over productive rearrangements. TCRdb took over this immuneACCESS table, retaining in-frame rearrangements with V and J assigned. Such tables are incomplete; in checked studies, under half of the missing clones stem from an unresolved V gene, and the remainder is unexplained. The DNA gave D and trimming, while V, J and clone size come from that table. This sample comprises 450,000 or so clones, around 89% of them detected only once. 1.5% to 1.7% of the sample lies in the top ten.

This TCR was recovered from a woman aged 40 to 55 with COVID-19, enrolled during active disease. The sequencing input was peripheral blood. The chain is assembled from TRBV19 and TRBJ2-1; the central 10 bases match TRBD2. CDR3 reads: CASSRLAGENEQFF. Here is the DNA: TGTGCCAGTAGTCGACTAGCGGGCGAGAATGAGCAGTTCTTC.